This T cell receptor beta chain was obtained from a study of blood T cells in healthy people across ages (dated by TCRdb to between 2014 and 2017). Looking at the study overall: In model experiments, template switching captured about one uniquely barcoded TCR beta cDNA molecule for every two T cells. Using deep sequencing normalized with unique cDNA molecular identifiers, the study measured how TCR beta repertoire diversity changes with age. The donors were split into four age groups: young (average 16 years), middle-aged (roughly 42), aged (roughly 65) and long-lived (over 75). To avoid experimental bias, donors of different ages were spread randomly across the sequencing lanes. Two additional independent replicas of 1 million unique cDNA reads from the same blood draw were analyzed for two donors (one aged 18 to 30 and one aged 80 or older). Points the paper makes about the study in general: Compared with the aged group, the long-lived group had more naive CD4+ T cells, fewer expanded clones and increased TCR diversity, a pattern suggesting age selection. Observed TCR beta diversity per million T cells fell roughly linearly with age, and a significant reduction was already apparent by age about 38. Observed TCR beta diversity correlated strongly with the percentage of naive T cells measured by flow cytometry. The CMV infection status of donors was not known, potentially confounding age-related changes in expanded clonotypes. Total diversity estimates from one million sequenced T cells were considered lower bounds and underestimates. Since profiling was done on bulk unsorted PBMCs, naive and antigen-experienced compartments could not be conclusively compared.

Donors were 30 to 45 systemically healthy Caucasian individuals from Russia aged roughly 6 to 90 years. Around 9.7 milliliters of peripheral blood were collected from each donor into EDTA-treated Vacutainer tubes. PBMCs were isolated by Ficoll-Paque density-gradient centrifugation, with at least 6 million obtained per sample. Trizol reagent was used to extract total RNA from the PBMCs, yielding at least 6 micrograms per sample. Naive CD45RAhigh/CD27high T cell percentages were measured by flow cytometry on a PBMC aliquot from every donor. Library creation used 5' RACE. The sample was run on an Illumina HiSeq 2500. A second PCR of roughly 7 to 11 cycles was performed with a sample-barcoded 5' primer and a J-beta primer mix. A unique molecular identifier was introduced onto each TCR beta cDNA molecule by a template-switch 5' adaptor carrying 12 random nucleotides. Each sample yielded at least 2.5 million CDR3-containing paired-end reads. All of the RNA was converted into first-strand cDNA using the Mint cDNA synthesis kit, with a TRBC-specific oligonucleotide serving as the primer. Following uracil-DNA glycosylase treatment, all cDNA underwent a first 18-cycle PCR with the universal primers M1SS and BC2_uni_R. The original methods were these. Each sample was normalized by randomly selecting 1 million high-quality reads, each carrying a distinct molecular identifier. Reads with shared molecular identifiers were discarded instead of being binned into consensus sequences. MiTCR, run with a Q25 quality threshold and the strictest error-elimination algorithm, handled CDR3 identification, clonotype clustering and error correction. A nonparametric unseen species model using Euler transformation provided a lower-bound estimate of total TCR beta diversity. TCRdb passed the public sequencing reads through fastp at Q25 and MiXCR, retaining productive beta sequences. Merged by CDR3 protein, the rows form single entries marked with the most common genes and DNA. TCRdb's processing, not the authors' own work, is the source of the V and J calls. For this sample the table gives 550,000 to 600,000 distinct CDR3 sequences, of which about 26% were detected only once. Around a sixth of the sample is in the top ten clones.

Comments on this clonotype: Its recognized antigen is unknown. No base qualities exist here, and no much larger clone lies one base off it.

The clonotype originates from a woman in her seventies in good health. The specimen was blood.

The DNA is TGTGCCAGCAGCTTAGAGCAGGGTTCTACGCTCCACTTT. This encodes CASSLEQGSTLHF. The chain links TRBV7-2 with TRBJ1-6; possibly the D gene is TRBD1, per 5 matching bases. The junction shows trimming of 1 base on V and 16 bases on J, plus 14 bases between the germline ends. Taken from cysteine to phenylalanine, the CDR3 has 13 residues. Kept here is only the CDR3 DNA, which spans 39 bases and is read in frame from base 1. Taken from the germline V gene, the CDR1 and CDR2 loops are SGHTA and FQGNSA.